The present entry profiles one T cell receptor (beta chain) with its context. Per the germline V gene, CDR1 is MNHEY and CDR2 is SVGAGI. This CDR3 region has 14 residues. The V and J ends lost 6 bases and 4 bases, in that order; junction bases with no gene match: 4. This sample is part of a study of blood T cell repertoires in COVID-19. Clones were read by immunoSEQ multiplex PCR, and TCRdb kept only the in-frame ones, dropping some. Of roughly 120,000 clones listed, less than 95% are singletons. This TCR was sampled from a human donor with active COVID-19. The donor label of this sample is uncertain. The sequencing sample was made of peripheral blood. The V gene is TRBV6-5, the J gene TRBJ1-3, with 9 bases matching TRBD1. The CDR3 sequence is CASSTGGAGNTIYF. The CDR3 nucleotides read TGTGCCAGCAGCACAGGGGGCGCGGGAAACACCATATATTTT.